A selection of T cell receptor beta chains follows, all from one sample in a study of T-cell reconstitution after alpha-beta-depleted transplantation in children. TCRdb used MiXCR to reprocess the PCR reads, holding one entry per CDR3 protein. The repertoire holds some 830,000 distinct CDR3 sequences, with under 20% as singletons. Sample: PBMCs, mostly from graft donor cells, taken 360 days after TCRalphabeta/CD19-depleted stem cell transplant. The receptor source for this set is a male patient between 10 and 17 years old who had a stem cell transplant for acute lymphoblastic leukemia, so the T cells may come from the graft donor. Each CDR3 is given with its conserved first and last residue. The order of the fields is D gene, V gene, J gene, clone size, CDR3 DNA, CDR3 protein. D genes are given only for firm matches. Clone size is shown for a subset of rows, as once, few, many or a class of expanded clone.

-	TRBV5-1	TRBJ2-2	-	TGCGCCAGCAGCTTGGATTTAGCTGGCACCGGGGAGCTGTTTTTT	CASSLDLAGTGELFF
-	TRBV9	TRBJ2-7	few	TGTGCCAGCAGCGCGGCCGTAGGGAACTCCTACGAGCAGTACTTC	CASSAAVGNSYEQYF
-	TRBV9	TRBJ2-3	few	TGTGCCAGCACCGGGCGGAACACAGATACGCAGTATTTT	CASTGRNTDTQYF
-	TRBV28	TRBJ2-7	-	TGTGCCAGCAGTTTTCCTCCCCGGGTAGCTGTCCCCTACGAGCAGTACTTC	CASSFPPRVAVPYEQYF
-	TRBV4-1	TRBJ1-3	-	TGCGCCAGCAGCCAAGTCGGTTGGGGGACCATATATTTT	CASSQVGWGTIYF
TRBD2	TRBV5-1	TRBJ2-1	few	TGCGCCAGCAGCTACCTTACTGGACTAGCGGGAATCGTCCCACCCTCCTACAATGAGCAGTTCTTC	CASSYLTGLAGIVPPSYNEQFF
TRBD2	TRBV11-2	TRBJ2-1	-	TGTGCCAGCAGCTCTTTGACGGGCGGGAGATACAATGAGCAGTTCTTC	CASSSLTGGRYNEQFF
TRBD1	TRBV29-1	TRBJ2-5	once	TGCAGCGTTCCCAGGGGGTTCGGGGAGACCCAGTACTTC	CSVPRGFGETQYF
-	TRBV5-1	TRBJ2-4	few	TGCGCCAGCAGCTTGGCCAACTGGACAGCCCTATCCAAAAACATTCAGTACTTC	CASSLANWTALSKNIQYF
-	TRBV5-1	TRBJ2-3	-	TGCGCCAGCAGCATCGGACAGAGGACTCCGAACACGCAGTATTTT	CASSIGQRTPNTQYF
-	TRBV12-3/TRBV12-4	TRBJ2-1	-	TGTGCCAGCAGGGTCCACAATGAGCAGTTCTTC	CASRVHNEQFF
-	TRBV5-1	TRBJ2-1	few	TGCGCCAGCAGCCCGCCCGGGCACTACAATGAGCAGTTCTTC	CASSPPGHYNEQFF
TRBD2	TRBV7-9	TRBJ2-7	few	TGTGCCAGCAGCCCCGGACTAGGTCTTGTCGAGCAGTACTTC	CASSPGLGLVEQYF
-	TRBV5-1	TRBJ2-3	-	TGCGCCAGCAGAGATTCGGCCTCGCCGGATACGCAGTATTTT	CASRDSASPDTQYF
TRBD1	TRBV29-1	TRBJ1-2	-	TGCAGCGTTGTAACTTTAGGGGACAGGAATTTCTATGGCTACACCTTC	CSVVTLGDRNFYGYTF
-	TRBV29-1	TRBJ2-6	-	TGCAGCGTCCACCCGGGGTCTGGGGCCAACGTCCTGACTTTC	CSVHPGSGANVLTF
TRBD1	TRBV7-9	TRBJ2-7	few	TGTGCCAGCAGCCCCGGACAGGGGCGGTCCTACGAGCAGTACTTC	CASSPGQGRSYEQYF
-	TRBV20-1	TRBJ2-5	-	TGCAGTGAAAGTCTACACAGGTCGGAGACCCAGTACTTC	CSESLHRSETQYF
TRBD2	TRBV12-3/TRBV12-4	TRBJ2-5	-	TGTGCCAGCAGTCCCCGCCGCGGGAGACTGGAGACCCAGTACTTC	CASSPRRGRLETQYF
TRBD1	TRBV5-1	TRBJ1-1	few	TGCGCCAGCAGCCCAGGACAGGGTTCCGTTTGGGCTTTCTTT	CASSPGQGSVWAFF
-	TRBV5-5	TRBJ1-5	-	TGTGCCAGCACCGGGGGCGGCCCCAATCAGCCCCAGCATTTT	CASTGGGPNQPQHF
TRBD2	TRBV5-6	TRBJ2-1	many	TGTGCCAGCAGCTTGTCGACTAGCGGGATAAACAATGAGCAGTTCTTC	CASSLSTSGINNEQFF
TRBD2	TRBV24-1	TRBJ2-2	-	TGTGCCACCAGTGATTCTCCGGGACTAGCGGCCCGACGGGAGCTGTTTTTT	CATSDSPGLAARRELFF
-	TRBV12-3/TRBV12-4	TRBJ2-5	-	TGTGCCAGCAGTCCCGAAACTCTGCCACCACAAGAGACCCAGTACTTC	CASSPETLPPQETQYF
TRBD2	TRBV3-1	TRBJ2-5	few	TGTGCCAGCAGCCACCGTTCGGGACTAGCGGGAGATCGGTGGGAGACCCAGTACTTC	CASSHRSGLAGDRWETQYF
-	TRBV12-3/TRBV12-4	TRBJ2-3	few	TGTGCCAGCAACCCTGGGGGGGATACGCAGTATTTT	CASNPGGDTQYF
TRBD1	TRBV3-1	TRBJ1-1	few	TGTGCCAGCAGCCAACAATACCGGGACAGCGAAGCTTTCTTT	CASSQQYRDSEAFF
-	TRBV4-1	TRBJ1-4	few	TGCGCCAGCAGATACCGGACAGCAGCAACTAATGAAAAACTGTTTTTT	CASRYRTAATNEKLFF
-	TRBV5-1	TRBJ2-5	many	TGCGCCAGCAGCTTGGCCCCCCAAGAGACCCAGTACTTC	CASSLAPQETQYF
-	TRBV29-1	TRBJ2-1	-	TGCAGCGTTGGGGATGGGACGGGCCCCTACAATGAGCAGTTCTTC	CSVGDGTGPYNEQFF
TRBD2	TRBV18	TRBJ2-2	few	TGTGCCAGCTCCCTCGCGGGGGTGAAGGCCGGGGAGCTGTTTTTT	CASSLAGVKAGELFF
TRBD2	TRBV7-9	TRBJ2-7	-	TGTGCCAGCAGCTTGGGTACCGGGACTAGCTCGATGGAGCAGTACTTC	CASSLGTGTSSMEQYF
-	TRBV5-1	TRBJ2-2	-	TGCGCCAGCCTCTCAGGGGACTATATCGCCGGGGAGCTGTTTTTT	CASLSGDYIAGELFF
-	TRBV3-1	TRBJ2-3	-	TGTGCCAGCAGCCTACTAGGGGAGGCCGCCAGCACGCAGTATTTT	CASSLLGEAASTQYF
-	TRBV20-1	TRBJ1-5	-	TGCAGTGCTAGAGATGGAGGCAGGGCCCTTAGCAATCAGCCCCAGCATTTT	CSARDGGRALSNQPQHF
-	TRBV20-1	TRBJ2-4	-	TGCAGTGCTAGGGACTACCTCAAAAACATTCAGTACTTC	CSARDYLKNIQYF
TRBD2	TRBV29-1	TRBJ2-1	few	TGCAGCGTTGACGCCGGGAGGTGGTCAAATGAGCAGTTCTTC	CSVDAGRWSNEQFF
-	TRBV20-1	TRBJ2-3	few	TGCAGTGCTAGAGATCCCGGGAATACGCAGTATTTT	CSARDPGNTQYF
TRBD1	TRBV20-1	TRBJ2-1	-	TGCAGTGCGGGGACAGGGGCGGACAATGAGCAGTTCTTC	CSAGTGADNEQFF
-	TRBV29-1	TRBJ2-1	many	TGCAGCGCCGATTTGGGGCGATTCTCCTACAATGAGCAGTTCTTC	CSADLGRFSYNEQFF
TRBD2	TRBV5-1	TRBJ2-2	few	TGCGCCAGCAGCTTAAGACTAGCGGGAGCCTCAGGGGTCGGGGAGCTGTTTTTT	CASSLRLAGASGVGELFF
TRBD2	TRBV29-1	TRBJ2-1	-	TGCAGCGTGGCGGGACTAGCGGGATTGAGCTACAATGAGCAGTTCTTC	CSVAGLAGLSYNEQFF
-	TRBV6-2/TRBV6-3	TRBJ2-5	-	TGTGCCAGCAGTTACTCGGATGGAGGGGGGCACCAAGAGACCCAGTACTTC	CASSYSDGGGHQETQYF
TRBD1	TRBV5-1	TRBJ2-7	few	TGCGCCAGCAGCTTGGACAGGGGGCAGTACGAGCAGTACTTC	CASSLDRGQYEQYF
-	TRBV5-1	TRBJ2-1	many	TGCGCCAGCAGCAACCCGGCGTTTGGGGATGACTACAATGAGCAGTTCTTC	CASSNPAFGDDYNEQFF
TRBD2	TRBV3-1	TRBJ2-1	few	TGTGCCAGCAGGATCGATGGGGGGGACTACAATGAGCAGTTCTTC	CASRIDGGDYNEQFF
-	TRBV19	TRBJ2-2	-	TGTGCCAGCACCGGGACGATCTCTCCAGGGGAGCTGTTTTTT	CASTGTISPGELFF
TRBD2	TRBV7-6	TRBJ2-3	-	TGTGCCAGCAGCTTAGTGTCAGGGCGGGAGGCGCCAGATACGCAGTATTTT	CASSLVSGREAPDTQYF
TRBD2	TRBV10-1	TRBJ2-3	-	TGCGCCAGCGCAGCGGGGACCACAGATACGCAGTATTTT	CASAAGTTDTQYF
-	TRBV5-1	TRBJ2-7	-	TGCGCCAGCAGCTTGCTTACCCCGGAGTCAAGTTACGAGCAGTACTTC	CASSLLTPESSYEQYF
-	TRBV13	TRBJ1-3	few	TGTGCCAGCTTACGGAGGTATACTGGAAACACCATATATTTT	CASLRRYTGNTIYF
TRBD1	TRBV27	TRBJ2-1	-	TGTGCCAGCAGACGAACAGGGGGGTCCTACAATGAGCAGTTCTTC	CASRRTGGSYNEQFF
-	TRBV20-1	TRBJ2-1	many	TGCAGTGCTAGAGGAGTTAGGGGGGAACATTCTTTATTATCCTACAATGAGCAGTTCTTC	CSARGVRGEHSLLSYNEQFF